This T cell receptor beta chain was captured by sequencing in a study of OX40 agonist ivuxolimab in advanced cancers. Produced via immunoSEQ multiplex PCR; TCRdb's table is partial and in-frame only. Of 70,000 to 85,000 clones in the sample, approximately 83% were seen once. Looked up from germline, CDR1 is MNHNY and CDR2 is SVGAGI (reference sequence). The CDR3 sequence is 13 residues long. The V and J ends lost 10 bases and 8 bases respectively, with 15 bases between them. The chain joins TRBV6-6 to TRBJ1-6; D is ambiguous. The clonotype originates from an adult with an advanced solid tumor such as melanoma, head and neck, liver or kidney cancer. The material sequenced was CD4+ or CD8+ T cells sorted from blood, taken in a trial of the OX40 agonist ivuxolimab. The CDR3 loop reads CATSGRTDSPLHF. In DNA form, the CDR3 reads TGTGCCACCTCCGGGCGGACGGATTCACCCCTCCACTTT.